The rows below give T cell receptor beta chains drawn from one sample of a study of shared clonotypes between healthy human individuals. The protocol was immunoSEQ multiplex PCR, while the TCRdb copy is restricted to in-frame clones and leaves out a portion. The sample lists about 820,000 clones, 90% to 95% occurring once. Sample: naive CD8+ T cells sorted from blood. Source of these receptors: a man aged 25 to 40 in good health. Each CDR3 is given with its conserved first and last residue. The D gene is left open where the match is weak. Expanded clones get a size class; other rows say once, few or many, or leave the size out.

>16|.|TRBJ1-5|TRBV14|.
TGTGCCAGCAGCCAAGATTTATGGAGTAGCAATCAGCCCCAGCATTTT
CASSQDLWSSNQPQHF
>17|.|TRBJ1-2|TRBV9|.
TGTGCCAGCAGCGCCCCCCGCGGGAGCGGGGTTCATTATGGCTACACCTTC
CASSAPRGSGVHYGYTF
>15|.|TRBJ2-2|TRBV12-5|.
TGTGCTAGTGGTTTGGTGTCAGGAGACACCGGGGAGCTGTTTTTT
CASGLVSGDTGELFF
>16|TRBD2|TRBJ2-7|TRBV9|.
TGTGCCAGCAGCCACGGGACTAGCGGGAACTCCTACGAGCAGTACTTC
CASSHGTSGNSYEQYF
>11|.|TRBJ2-7|TRBV27|.
TGTGCCATAGGACCCCTGGGCGAGCAGTACTTC
CAIGPLGEQYF
>16|.|TRBJ2-4|TRBV10-1|.
TGCGCCAGCAGTGAGTCGCAGGGACTAGCCAAAAACATTCAGTACTTC
CASSESQGLAKNIQYF
>15|TRBD1|TRBJ1-2|TRBV7-9|.
TGTGCCAGCAGCTTCCCTGACAGGGGGATTTATGGCTACACCTTC
CASSFPDRGIYGYTF
>14|.|TRBJ2-7|TRBV19|.
TGTGCCAGTAGTCCGACGGGACGGAGTGGCGAGCAGTACTTC
CASSPTGRSGEQYF
>18|TRBD2|TRBJ2-5|TRBV11-2|.
TGTGCCAGCAGCTTAGAGTTACTAGCGGGAGGGCGTCAAGAGACCCAGTACTTC
CASSLELLAGGRQETQYF
>15|.|TRBJ2-5|TRBV4-1|.
TGCGCCAGCAGCCAAGATACAAGGGAGCAAGAGACCCAGTACTTC
CASSQDTREQETQYF
>14|.|TRBJ2-5|TRBV7-9|few
TGTGCCAGCAGCTTAGCAGGGATCCAAGAGACCCAGTACTTC
CASSLAGIQETQYF
>15|TRBD2|TRBJ2-7|TRBV7-6|.
TGTGCCAGCAGCAGCAGACTAGCGGGAGTGAAAGAGCAGTACTTC
CASSSRLAGVKEQYF
>12|.|TRBJ2-1|TRBV10-1|.
TGCGCCAGCAGTGAGTTAGGGGATGAGCAGTTCTTC
CASSELGDEQFF
>13|TRBD1|TRBJ2-7|TRBV7-8|.
TGTGCCAGCAGCTACGGGACAGGGTACGAGCAGTACTTC
CASSYGTGYEQYF
>12|TRBD1|TRBJ2-1|TRBV29-1|.
TGCAGCGCCGACAGGGGAGCAGTTGAGCAGTTCTTC
CSADRGAVEQFF
>15|.|TRBJ2-3|TRBV27|.
TGTGCCAGCAGTTTAGGGGTGGGGACCCCGGATACGCAGTATTTT
CASSLGVGTPDTQYF
>14|.|TRBJ2-5|TRBV27|.
TGTGCCAGCAGTCCAAGCAGGGGACGGGAGACCCAGTACTTC
CASSPSRGRETQYF
>15|.|TRBJ1-2|TRBV7-9|.
TGTGCCAGCAGCACACAGGGCACAACTCCCTATGGCTACACCTTC
CASSTQGTTPYGYTF
>15|.|TRBJ2-5|TRBV4-1|.
TGCGCCAGCAGGCTCGGGACCGGTCTAGGGGAGACCCAGTACTTC
CASRLGTGLGETQYF
>14|.|TRBJ2-7|TRBV27|.
TGTGCCAGCAGTTTAGAGGGGTCGAGGATCGAGCAGTACTTC
CASSLEGSRIEQYF
>15|TRBD2|TRBJ2-2|TRBV27|few
TGTGCCAGCAGTTCTTCCATAGCGGGGTCCGGGGAGCTGTTTTTT
CASSSSIAGSGELFF
>13|.|TRBJ2-2|TRBV10-1|.
TGCGCCAGCAGTGAACGGAACACCGGGGAGCTGTTTTTT
CASSERNTGELFF
>15|.|TRBJ1-5|TRBV19|.
TGTGCCAGTAGTCTCTCCCATGTTAGCAATCAGCCCCAGCATTTT
CASSLSHVSNQPQHF
>15|.|TRBJ2-1|TRBV27|.
TGTGCCAGCAGTTTGTGGGGGGACTCCTACAATGAGCAGTTCTTC
CASSLWGDSYNEQFF
>15|TRBD1|TRBJ1-5|TRBV2|.
TGTGCCAGCAGTGTTTGGGACAGCCTAAATCAGCCCCAGCATTTT
CASSVWDSLNQPQHF
>13|.|TRBJ2-4|TRBV30|.
TGTGCCTGGAGTAACGAGCGGGTAGAAATTCAGTACTTC
CAWSNERVEIQYF
>16|.|TRBJ2-5|TRBV7-9|.
TGTGCCAGCAGCTACCCTTTCGGCCAGGATCAAGAGACCCAGTACTTC
CASSYPFGQDQETQYF
>12|.|TRBJ1-4|TRBV28|.
TGTGCCAGCAGTTTTGACCAGAAAAAACTGTTTTTT
CASSFDQKKLFF
>14|TRBD2|TRBJ2-1|TRBV7-3|.
TGTGCCAGCAGCTCTAGCGGGGGTTACAATGAGCAGTTCTTC
CASSSSGGYNEQFF
>12|.|TRBJ1-1|TRBV9|once
TGTGCCAGCAGCGTAAGTGATACTGAAGCTTTCTTT
CASSVSDTEAFF
>13|TRBD1|TRBJ1-2|TRBV29-1|few
TGCAGCGTTCCGGGACAGGGGGTAGATGGCTACACCTTC
CSVPGQGVDGYTF
>16|.|TRBJ2-7|TRBV27|.
TGTGCCAGCAGTTTTTCGTTTCAGGGGCGGACCTACGAGCAGTACTTC
CASSFSFQGRTYEQYF
>15|TRBD2|TRBJ2-7|TRBV9|.
TGTGCCAGCAGCGGCTCCGGGACTAGCGTTTACGAGCAGTACTTC
CASSGSGTSVYEQYF
>11|.|TRBJ2-1|TRBV16|.
TGTGCCAGCAGCCAATCGGCTGAGCAGTTCTTC
CASSQSAEQFF
>16|TRBD1|TRBJ2-1|TRBV11-2|.
TGTGCCAGCAGCCGTTCCGGGACAGGGGGGATCCATGAGCAGTTCTTC
CASSRSGTGGIHEQFF
>18|TRBD1|TRBJ1-4|TRBV14|.
TGTGCCAGCAGCCAAGGACGGGGACAGGGAGGGTCTAATGAAAAACTGTTTTTT
CASSQGRGQGGSNEKLFF
>11|.|TRBJ1-2|TRBV29-1|.
TGCAGCGTTTTCTGGGTCGATGGCTACACCTTC
CSVFWVDGYTF
>14|.|TRBJ2-1|TRBV7-9|.
TGTGCCAGCAGCTTCCCGTCCTCCTACAATGAGCAGTTCTTC
CASSFPSSYNEQFF
>14|.|TRBJ2-7|TRBV13|.
TGTGCCAGCAGCTGGACGGCAGGAACCTACGAGCAGTACTTC
CASSWTAGTYEQYF
>13|.|TRBJ2-1|TRBV7-9|.
TGTGCCAGCACGTCACCGGAGTACAATGAGCAGTTCTTC
CASTSPEYNEQFF
>15|TRBD2|TRBJ2-5|TRBV12-5|once
TGTGCTAGTGGTCTCTTCGGGGGGGCGCGGGAGACCCAGTACTTC
CASGLFGGARETQYF
>16|.|TRBJ2-7|TRBV27|.
TGTGCCAGCAGTTCGGCGGGCAGCCACCGACCCTACGAGCAGTACTTC
CASSSAGSHRPYEQYF
>16|.|TRBJ2-6|TRBV7-2|.
TGTGCCAGCAGCGATGATCGGACACGCGGGGCCAACGTCCTGACTTTC
CASSDDRTRGANVLTF
>15|.|TRBJ1-1|TRBV27|.
TGTGCCAGCACCCTAGGATGGGGGATGAACACTGAAGCTTTCTTT
CASTLGWGMNTEAFF
>15|.|TRBJ1-3|TRBV9|.
TGTGCCAGCAGCGGGACACCTTCCTCTGGAAACACCATATATTTT
CASSGTPSSGNTIYF
>14|.|TRBJ1-5|TRBV6-1|.
TGTGCCTCACGCCGGGGGAATAGCAATCAGCCCCAGCATTTT
CASRRGNSNQPQHF
>15|.|TRBJ2-5|TRBV25-1|.
TGTGCCAGCAGTGACCCCATCTGGCCAGGGGAGACCCAGTACTTC
CASSDPIWPGETQYF
>12|.|TRBJ2-7|TRBV28|.
TGTGCCAGCAGTTTTGAGACCTACGAGCAGTACTTC
CASSFETYEQYF
>12|.|TRBJ1-2|TRBV10-3|.
TGTGCCATCAGTGAGTCGGTAGGTGGCTACACCTTC
CAISESVGGYTF
>15|.|TRBJ2-1|TRBV11-2|.
TGTGCCAGCAGCCTTGTGGGAGTAGCGCCGGATGAGCAGTTCTTC
CASSLVGVAPDEQFF
>14|TRBD1|TRBJ2-5|TRBV5-1|.
TGCGCCAGCACTCCAGGACAGGGTAAAGAGACCCAGTACTTC
CASTPGQGKETQYF
>12|.|TRBJ2-2|TRBV27|.
TGTGCCAGCAGTTTTAGGTCCGGGGAGCTGTTTTTT
CASSFRSGELFF
>17|.|TRBJ2-2|TRBV7-9|.
TGTGCCAGCAGCTTAACGGGACCTGGACAAAACACCGGGGAGCTGTTTTTT
CASSLTGPGQNTGELFF
>14|TRBD1|TRBJ2-7|TRBV7-9|.
TGTGCCAGCAGCTACCGGGACAGGGGATCCGAGCAGTACTTC
CASSYRDRGSEQYF